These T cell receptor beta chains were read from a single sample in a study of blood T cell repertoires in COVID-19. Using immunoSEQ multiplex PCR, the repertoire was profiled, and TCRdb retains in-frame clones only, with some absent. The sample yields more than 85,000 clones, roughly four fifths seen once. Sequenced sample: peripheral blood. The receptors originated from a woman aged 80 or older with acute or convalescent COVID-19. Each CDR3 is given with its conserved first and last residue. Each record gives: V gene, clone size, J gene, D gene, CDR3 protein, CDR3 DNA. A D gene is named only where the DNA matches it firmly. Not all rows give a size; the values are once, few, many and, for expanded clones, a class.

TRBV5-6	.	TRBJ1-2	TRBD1	CASSSTGDNYGYTF	TGTGCCAGCAGCTCGACAGGGGATAACTATGGCTACACCTTC
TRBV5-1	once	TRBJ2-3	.	CASSLGAGRAQDTQYF	TGCGCCAGCAGCTTGGGGGCGGGAAGGGCTCAAGATACGCAGTATTTT
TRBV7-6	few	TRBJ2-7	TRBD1	CASSQGVAGREDEQYF	TGTGCCAGCAGCCAGGGGGTGGCAGGGAGAGAGGACGAGCAGTACTTC
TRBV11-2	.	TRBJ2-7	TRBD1	CASSLDNIGKGQGTPYEQYF	TGTGCCAGCAGCTTAGATAATATAGGGAAAGGACAGGGAACCCCCTACGAGCAGTACTTC
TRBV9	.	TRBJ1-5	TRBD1	CASSAGGDSRNQPQHF	TGTGCCAGCAGCGCGGGGGGGGACAGTCGCAATCAGCCCCAGCATTTT
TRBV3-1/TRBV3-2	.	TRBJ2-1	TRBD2	CASSPQSTSGPHNEQFF	TGTGCCAGCAGCCCCCAAAGCACTAGCGGCCCCCACAATGAGCAGTTCTTC
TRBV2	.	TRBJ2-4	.	CASSDSDTKNIQYF	TGTGCCAGCAGTGACAGCGATACCAAAAACATTCAGTACTTC
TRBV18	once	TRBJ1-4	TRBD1	CASSQWTGLDEKLFF	TGTGCCAGCTCGCAATGGACAGGGCTAGATGAAAAACTGTTTTTT
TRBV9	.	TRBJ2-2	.	CASTYASGGELFF	TGTGCCAGCACCTACGCCTCGGGCGGGGAGCTGTTTTTT
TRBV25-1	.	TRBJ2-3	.	CASSERGGRADTQYF	TGTGCCAGCAGTGAACGCGGCGGGCGGGCAGATACGCAGTATTTT
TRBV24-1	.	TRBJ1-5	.	CATSMSGFMQPQHF	TGTGCCACCAGTATGTCGGGGTTTATGCAGCCCCAGCATTTT
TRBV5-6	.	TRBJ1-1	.	CASSFAVTEAFF	TGTGCCAGCAGCTTCGCGGTGACTGAAGCTTTCTTT
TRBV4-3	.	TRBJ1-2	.	CASSQDWSFGYTF	TGCGCCAGCAGCCAAGATTGGAGTTTTGGCTACACCTTC
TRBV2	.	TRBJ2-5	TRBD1	CASSDRGLWTQYF	TGTGCCAGCAGTGACAGGGGGCTATGGACCCAGTACTTC
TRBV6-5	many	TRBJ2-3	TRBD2	CASSPLREGTQYF	TGTGCCAGCAGCCCCTTAAGGGAGGGTACGCAGTATTTT
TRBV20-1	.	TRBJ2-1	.	CSASGGFPSYNEQFF	TGCAGTGCTAGTGGCGGGTTCCCCTCCTACAATGAGCAGTTCTTC
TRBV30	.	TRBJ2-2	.	CAWSVGRANTGELFF	TGTGCCTGGAGTGTGGGCAGGGCCAACACCGGGGAGCTGTTTTTT
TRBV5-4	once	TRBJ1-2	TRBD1	CASSSPRGTKGYTF	TGTGCCAGCAGCTCGCCCAGGGGGACAAAGGGCTACACCTTC
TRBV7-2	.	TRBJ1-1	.	CASSLAQGVTEAFF	TGTGCCAGCAGCTTAGCGCAGGGCGTCACTGAAGCTTTCTTT
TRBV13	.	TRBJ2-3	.	CASSPRIAGTDTQYF	TGTGCCAGCAGCCCCCGGATAGCGGGCACAGATACGCAGTATTTT
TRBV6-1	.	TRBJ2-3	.	CASSEGSGGPFTDTQYF	TGTGCCAGCAGTGAAGGATCCGGCGGTCCTTTCACAGATACGCAGTATTTT
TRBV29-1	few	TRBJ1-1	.	CSVEEPQAFF	TGCAGCGTTGAAGAACCCCAGGCTTTCTTT
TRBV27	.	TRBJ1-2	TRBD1	CASSSQQGADGYTF	TGTGCCAGCAGTTCGCAACAGGGGGCGGATGGCTACACCTTC
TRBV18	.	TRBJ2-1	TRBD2	CASSPPSSGGLNEQFF	TGTGCCAGCTCACCCCCCTCTAGCGGGGGACTTAATGAGCAGTTCTTC
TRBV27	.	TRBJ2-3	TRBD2	CASRLAGVPDTQYF	TGTGCCAGCAGACTAGCGGGAGTCCCAGATACGCAGTATTTT
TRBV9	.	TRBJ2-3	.	CASSPFSEDTQYF	TGTGCCAGCAGCCCCTTCAGCGAAGATACGCAGTATTTT
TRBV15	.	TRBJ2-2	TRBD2	CATSGGLAIVGELFF	TGTGCCACCAGCGGAGGACTAGCCATCGTTGGGGAGCTGTTTTTT